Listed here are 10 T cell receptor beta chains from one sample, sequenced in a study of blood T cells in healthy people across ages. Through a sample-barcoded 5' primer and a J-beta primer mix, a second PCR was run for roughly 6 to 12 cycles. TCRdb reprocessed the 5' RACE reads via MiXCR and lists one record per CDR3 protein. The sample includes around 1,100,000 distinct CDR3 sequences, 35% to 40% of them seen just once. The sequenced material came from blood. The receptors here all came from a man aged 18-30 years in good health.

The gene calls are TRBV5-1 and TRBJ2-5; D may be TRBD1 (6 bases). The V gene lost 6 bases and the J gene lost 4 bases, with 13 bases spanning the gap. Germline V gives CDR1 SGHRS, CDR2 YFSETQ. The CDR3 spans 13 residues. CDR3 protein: CASTHQGRETQYF. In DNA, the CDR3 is TGCGCCAGCACTCACCAGGGGAGAGAGACCCAGTACTTC.

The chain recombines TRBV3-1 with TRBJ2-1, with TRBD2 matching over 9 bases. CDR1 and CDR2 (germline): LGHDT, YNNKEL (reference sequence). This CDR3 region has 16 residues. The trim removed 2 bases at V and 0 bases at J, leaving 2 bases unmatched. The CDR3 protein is CASSQNSGGSYNEQFF. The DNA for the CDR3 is TGTGCCAGCAGCCAAAATAGCGGGGGCTCCTACAATGAGCAGTTCTTC.

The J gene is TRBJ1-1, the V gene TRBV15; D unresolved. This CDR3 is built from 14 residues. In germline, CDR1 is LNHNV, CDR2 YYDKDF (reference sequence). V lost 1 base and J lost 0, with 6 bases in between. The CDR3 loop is CATSRVPMNTEAFF. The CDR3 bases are TGTGCCACCAGCAGAGTCCCGATGAACACTGAAGCTTTCTTT.

The CDR3 reads CASSVDRGSPLHF. In DNA form, the CDR3 reads TGCGCCAGCAGCGTGGACAGGGGGTCACCCCTCCACTTT. The J gene is TRBJ1-6, the V gene TRBV5-1; 10 bases match TRBD1. The CDR3 loop spans 13 amino acids. Germline values: CDR1 SGHRS, CDR2 YFSETQ. V trimming: 4 bases; J trimming: 10 bases; junction bases outside the gene matches: 2.

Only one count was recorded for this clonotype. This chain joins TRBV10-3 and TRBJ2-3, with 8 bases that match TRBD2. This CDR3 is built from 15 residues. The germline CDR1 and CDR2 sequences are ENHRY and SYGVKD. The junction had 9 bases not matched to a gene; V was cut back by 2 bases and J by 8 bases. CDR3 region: CAISEPETSVGTQYF. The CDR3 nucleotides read TGTGCCATCAGTGAGCCCGAGACTAGCGTCGGTACGCAGTATTTT.

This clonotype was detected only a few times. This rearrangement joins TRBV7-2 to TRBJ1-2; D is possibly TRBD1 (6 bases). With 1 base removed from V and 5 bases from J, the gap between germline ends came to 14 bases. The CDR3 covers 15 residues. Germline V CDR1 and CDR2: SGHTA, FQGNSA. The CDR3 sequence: CASSLDPGHGYGYTF. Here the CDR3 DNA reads TGTGCCAGCAGCTTAGATCCGGGACACGGATATGGCTACACCTTC.

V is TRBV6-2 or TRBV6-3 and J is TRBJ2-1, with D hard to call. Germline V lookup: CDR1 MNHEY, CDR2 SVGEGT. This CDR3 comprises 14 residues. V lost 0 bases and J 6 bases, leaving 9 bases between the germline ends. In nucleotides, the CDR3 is TGTGCCAGCAGTTACTCGAGTAAAGTCAATGAGCAGTTCTTC. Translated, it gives CASSYSSKVNEQFF.

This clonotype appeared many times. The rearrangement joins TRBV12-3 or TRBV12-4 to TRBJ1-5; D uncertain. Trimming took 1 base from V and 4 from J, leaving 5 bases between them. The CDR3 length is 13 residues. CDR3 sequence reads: CASSLEANQPQHF. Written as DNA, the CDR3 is TGTGCCAGCAGTTTAGAAGCGAATCAGCCCCAGCATTTT.

The CDR3 bases are TGTGCCAGCAGTGTACCTTACTCCCAAGAGACCCAGTACTTC. It encodes CASSVPYSQETQYF. The chain joins TRBV12-3 or TRBV12-4 to TRBJ2-5, with D unclear. This CDR3 region has 14 residues. V lost 5 bases to trimming and J lost 1 base, with 11 bases between them.

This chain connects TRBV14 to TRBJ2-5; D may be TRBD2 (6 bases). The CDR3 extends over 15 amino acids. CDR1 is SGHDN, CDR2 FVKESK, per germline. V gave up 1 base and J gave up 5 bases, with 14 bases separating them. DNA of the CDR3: TGTGCCAGCAGCCAAGTTTTCGCTAGCGAGGAGACCCAGTACTTC. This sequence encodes CASSQVFASEETQYF. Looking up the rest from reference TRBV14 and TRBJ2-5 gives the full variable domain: EAGVTQFPSHSVIEKGQTVTLRCDPISGHDNLYWYRRVMGKEIKFLLHFVKESKQDESGMPNNRFLAERTGGTYSTLKVQPAELEDSGVYFCASSQVFASEETQYFGPGTRLLVL.